The rows below give T cell receptor beta chains drawn from one sample of a study of naive and memory T cell subsets. MiXCR, applied by TCRdb to the 5' RACE reads, yields one record per CDR3 protein. Of roughly 62,000 distinct CDR3 sequences listed, 7.2% are singletons. The receptors come from a male donor in good health. The CDR3 runs from the conserved cysteine through the conserved F or W. Fields, in order: CDR3 protein, J gene, V gene.

CDR3: CASSDTSDSTDTQYF
J: TRBJ2-3
V: TRBV19

CDR3: CASSSGPDEQYF
J: TRBJ2-7
V: TRBV7-8

CDR3: CASSLWDGSTDTQYF
J: TRBJ2-3
V: TRBV27

CDR3: CASRLDREGTEAFF
J: TRBJ1-1
V: TRBV12-3/TRBV12-4

CDR3: CASSLEGLAGELFF
J: TRBJ2-2
V: TRBV5-4

CDR3: CASSGASGPSYEQYF
J: TRBJ2-7
V: TRBV7-9

CDR3: CSARDQEPNEQFF
J: TRBJ2-1
V: TRBV20-1

CDR3: CASSQGQGNQPQHF
J: TRBJ1-5
V: TRBV3-1

CDR3: CASSLGGPTGELFF
J: TRBJ2-2
V: TRBV5-4

CDR3: CASSALGNTEAFF
J: TRBJ1-1
V: TRBV6-5

CDR3: CASSPRDRGIGYTF
J: TRBJ1-2
V: TRBV14

CDR3: CSVRVTNTGELFF
J: TRBJ2-2
V: TRBV29-1

CDR3: CASSRVDNSPLHF
J: TRBJ1-6
V: TRBV5-5

CDR3: CASSYETGMNTEAFF
J: TRBJ1-1
V: TRBV2

CDR3: CATSPGGPSSEKLFF
J: TRBJ1-4
V: TRBV6-4

CDR3: CASSLSFRGQETQYF
J: TRBJ2-5
V: TRBV6-5

CDR3: CASSGTLNTGELFF
J: TRBJ2-2
V: TRBV19

CDR3: CASSSTGGLYGYTF
J: TRBJ1-2
V: TRBV27

CDR3: CASSDGQGGSGELFF
J: TRBJ2-2
V: TRBV10-1

CDR3: CASGERGPLAVKNTGELFF
J: TRBJ2-2
V: TRBV5-1

CDR3: CALRRENEQFF
J: TRBJ2-1
V: TRBV2

CDR3: CSARDSRSDTQYF
J: TRBJ2-3
V: TRBV20-1

CDR3: CASSQDRTPLAGDQYF
J: TRBJ2-5
V: TRBV3-1

CDR3: CSAGEGDQETQYF
J: TRBJ2-5
V: TRBV29-1

CDR3: CASSSRTGTEAFF
J: TRBJ1-1
V: TRBV7-9

CDR3: CASSPATIQSGTALYGYTF
J: TRBJ1-2
V: TRBV18

CDR3: CASSARTGRPTSTDTQYF
J: TRBJ2-3
V: TRBV28